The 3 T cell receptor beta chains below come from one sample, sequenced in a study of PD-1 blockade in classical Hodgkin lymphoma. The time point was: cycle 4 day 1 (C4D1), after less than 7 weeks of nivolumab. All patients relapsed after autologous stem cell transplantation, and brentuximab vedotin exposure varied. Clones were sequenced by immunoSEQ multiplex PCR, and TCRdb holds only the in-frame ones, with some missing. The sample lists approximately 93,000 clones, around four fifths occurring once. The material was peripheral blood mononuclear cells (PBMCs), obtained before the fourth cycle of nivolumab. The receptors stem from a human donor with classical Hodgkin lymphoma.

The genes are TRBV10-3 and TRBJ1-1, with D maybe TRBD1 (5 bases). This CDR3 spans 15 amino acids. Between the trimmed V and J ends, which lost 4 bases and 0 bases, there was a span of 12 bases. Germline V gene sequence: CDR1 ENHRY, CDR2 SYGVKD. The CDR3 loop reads CAISAPKGVNTEAFF. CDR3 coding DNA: TGTGCCATCAGTGCGCCGAAAGGGGTGAACACTGAAGCTTTCTTT.

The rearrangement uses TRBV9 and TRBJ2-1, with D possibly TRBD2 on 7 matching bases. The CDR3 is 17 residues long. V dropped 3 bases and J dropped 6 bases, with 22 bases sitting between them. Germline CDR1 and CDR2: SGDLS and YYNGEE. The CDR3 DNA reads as TGTGCCAGCAGCGCCTCCGTTGGGGGGGGGCGCCTCAATGAGCAGTTCTTC. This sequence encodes CASSASVGGGRLNEQFF.

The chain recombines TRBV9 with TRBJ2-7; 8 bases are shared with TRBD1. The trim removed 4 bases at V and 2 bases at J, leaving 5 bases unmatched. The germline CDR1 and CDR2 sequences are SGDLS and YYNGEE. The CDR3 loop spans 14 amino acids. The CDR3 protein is CASSTGTGPYEQYF. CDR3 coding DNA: TGTGCCAGCAGCACCGGGACAGGCCCCTACGAGCAGTACTTC.